This T cell receptor beta chain came from a study of cytomegalovirus exposure and HLA in healthy donors. V lost 2 bases to trimming and J lost 4 bases, with 12 bases between them. Germline V lookup: CDR1 SGDLS, CDR2 YYNGEE. There are 14 residues in the CDR3. The PCR made use of 60 Vbeta and 13 Jbeta primers. The protocol was immunoSEQ multiplex PCR, while the TCRdb copy is restricted to in-frame clones and leaves out a portion. This table has roughly 170,000 clones, just under 80% appearing once. V usage is TRBV9 and J usage is TRBJ1-1, with D unclear. The source of this sequence is a woman aged 50 to 60 in good health and CMV-seropositive. Input material: PBMCs. For the CDR3, the DNA is TGTGCCAGCAGCGTCGACCCGGGGAGCACTGAAGCTTTCTTT. Amino acids: CASSVDPGSTEAFF.